This is a list of T cell receptor beta chains from one sample in a study of T cells in Graves' hyperthyroidism and ophthalmopathy. TCRdb re-derived calls from the multiplex PCR reads in MiXCR, one entry per CDR3 protein. Here the sample spans around 420,000 distinct CDR3 sequences, approximately 14% being singletons. Sequencing was performed on blood. These receptors originate from a woman aged 18 to 35 with Graves' hyperthyroidism. CDR3s include the opening cysteine and the closing phenylalanine or tryptophan. D genes are given only for firm matches. Clone size, where shown, is once, few, many, or a class for clones that have expanded.

>many|TRBD1|TRBJ1-2|TRBV12-3/TRBV12-4
TGTGCCAGCAGTTTCCTGGGTGGGGGACAGAATAACTATGGCTACACCTTC
CASSFLGGGQNNYGYTF
>-|TRBD1|TRBJ2-5|TRBV5-1
TGCGCCAGCAGCTCGGGACAGGTTTGGGAGACCCAGTACTTC
CASSSGQVWETQYF
>many|TRBD2|TRBJ2-7|TRBV7-9
TGTGCCAGCAGCGCCGGGGGGGGCTACTACGAGCAGTACTTC
CASSAGGGYYEQYF
>-|-|TRBJ1-1|TRBV6-1
TGTGCCACCATGTTACCCCGACAGACGGGCACTGAAGCTTTCTTT
CATMLPRQTGTEAFF
>few|TRBD1|TRBJ1-2|TRBV7-9
TGTGCCAGCAGCGCCACAGGGGGCAATGGCTACACCTTC
CASSATGGNGYTF
>many|TRBD1|TRBJ1-1|TRBV20-1
TGCAGTGCTAGAAGGTCAGGGGGGGGAGCTTTCTTT
CSARRSGGGAFF
>many|-|TRBJ1-1|TRBV7-2
TGTGCCAGCAGCTTAGAACAGCCAGGGGTCACTGAAGCTTTCTTT
CASSLEQPGVTEAFF
>many|TRBD2|TRBJ2-2|TRBV20-1
TGCAGTGCTAGAGCTAGCGGGGCTCTTAACACCGGGGAGCTGTTTTTT
CSARASGALNTGELFF
>once|TRBD2|TRBJ2-7|TRBV4-2
TGTGCCAGCAGCCAAGGGCGGCGGGGGACTAGCCCGAAGGAGGACGAGCAGTACTTC
CASSQGRRGTSPKEDEQYF
>many|-|TRBJ1-1|TRBV7-3
TGTGCCAGCAGCTTATCAGCCCGGGGGACAGCTTTCTTT
CASSLSARGTAFF
>many|-|TRBJ1-2|TRBV4-2
TGTGCCAGCAGCCCCCAGGGTGGCAATGGCTACACCTTC
CASSPQGGNGYTF
>few|-|TRBJ1-5|TRBV18
TGTGCCAGCTCCCAGGGGAGGGTTGAAAGCAATCAGCCCCAGCATTTT
CASSQGRVESNQPQHF
>many|-|TRBJ2-7|TRBV5-1
TGCGCCAGCAGCTCCCCCCCGGGTTCCCCCTACGAGCAGTACTTC
CASSSPPGSPYEQYF
>many|-|TRBJ2-7|TRBV7-2
TGTGCCAGCAGCTTAATATACGAGCAGTACTTC
CASSLIYEQYF
>few|TRBD2|TRBJ2-2|TRBV20-1
TGCAGTGCTATGGGGGGGGTATACACCGGGGAGCTGTTTTTT
CSAMGGVYTGELFF
>many|-|TRBJ1-1|TRBV29-1
TGCAGCGCCACTTTGAACACTGAAGCTTTCTTT
CSATLNTEAFF
>many|TRBD2|TRBJ2-3|TRBV12-3/TRBV12-4
TGTGCCAGCAGTTTCCTAAGGGGCGGGAGAGGGGATACGCAGTATTTT
CASSFLRGGRGDTQYF
>-|TRBD2|TRBJ2-1|TRBV7-2
TGTGCCAGCAGCTCCCTGGTGGGAGGGGCCTACAATGAGCAGTTCTTC
CASSSLVGGAYNEQFF
>many|-|TRBJ1-4|TRBV5-1
TGCGCCAGCAGTGACGAGGCGGGAAATGAAAAACTGTTTTTT
CASSDEAGNEKLFF
>-|-|TRBJ1-2|TRBV7-9
TGTGCCAGCAGCTTAGAGCAGTACTCCTATGGCTACACCTTC
CASSLEQYSYGYTF
>many|TRBD1|TRBJ1-5|TRBV20-1
TGCAGTGCCCCCCTCATACCCAGGGGGATGGGTGATAGCAATCAGCCCCAGCATTTT
CSAPLIPRGMGDSNQPQHF
>many|TRBD1|TRBJ1-1|TRBV4-1
TGCGCCAGCAGCCACGACAGGGGCCCTAACACTGAAGCTTTCTTT
CASSHDRGPNTEAFF
>few|TRBD2|TRBJ2-1|TRBV20-1
TGCAGTGCTAGCGGACTAGCGGGAGGTAATGAGCAGTTCTTC
CSASGLAGGNEQFF
>many|-|TRBJ1-2|TRBV18
TGTGCCAGCTCAATCGGACAGCCTAACTATGGCTACACCTTC
CASSIGQPNYGYTF
>many|-|TRBJ2-3|TRBV7-9
TGTGCCAGCAGCTTAGACGTGGGGCCAGGGGATACGCAGTATTTT
CASSLDVGPGDTQYF
>many|-|TRBJ1-2|TRBV5-5
TGTGCCAGCAGCTTGGCCGGTCGTATAGGAACCTATGGCTACACCTTC
CASSLAGRIGTYGYTF
>many|TRBD1|TRBJ1-5|TRBV12-3/TRBV12-4
TGTGCCAGCAGTTTGGGGACAGGGGACTCTCAGCCCCAGCATTTT
CASSLGTGDSQPQHF
>many|-|TRBJ2-1|TRBV7-3
TGTGCCAGCAGCTTAGCATTTAGCGGCTACAATGAGCAGTTCTTC
CASSLAFSGYNEQFF
>-|-|TRBJ1-2|TRBV19
TGTGCCAGTTTTACGAGCGGGAAGGACTATGGCTACACCTTC
CASFTSGKDYGYTF
>few|-|TRBJ1-5|TRBV19
TGTGCCACCACAGCCCTTAATCAGCCCCAGCATTTT
CATTALNQPQHF
>-|-|TRBJ2-7|TRBV10-3
TGTGCCACCGGGGGACAGACAGACTACGAGCAGTACTTC
CATGGQTDYEQYF
>many|TRBD1|TRBJ2-1|TRBV20-1
TGCAGTGCTCCCGGGGACAGTTCCTACAATGAGCAGTTCTTC
CSAPGDSSYNEQFF
>-|-|TRBJ1-2|TRBV2
TGTGCCAGCAGTGCCCAGGGGACCGCTGGCTACACCTTC
CASSAQGTAGYTF
>many|-|TRBJ1-2|TRBV7-2
TGTGCCAGCAGCTTAGTTCAGCGATGGGTATATGGCTACACCTTC
CASSLVQRWVYGYTF
>-|-|TRBJ2-1|TRBV5-1
TGCGCCAGCAGCTCCGGATCAGGGACGCAGTTCTTC
CASSSGSGTQFF
>many|-|TRBJ2-1|TRBV7-9
TGTGCCAGCAGCTCTCCTCCCAGGCAGGTGGGCGATGAGCAGTTCTTC
CASSSPPRQVGDEQFF
>many|TRBD1|TRBJ2-7|TRBV11-2
TGTGCCAGCAGCTCAAGATTGGACAGGGCGCAGCACGAGCAGTACTTC
CASSSRLDRAQHEQYF
>many|-|TRBJ2-5|TRBV4-1
TGCGCCAGCAGCTTTTCGGAGGGGGGACAAGAGACCCAGTACTTC
CASSFSEGGQETQYF
>few|-|TRBJ2-7|TRBV27
TGTGCCAGCAGTTTTCAGGCCCACTACGAGCAGTACTTC
CASSFQAHYEQYF
>few|TRBD1|TRBJ1-2|TRBV6-1
TGTGCCAGCAGAACCCCCGGGACAGGGGTCTATGGCTACACCTTC
CASRTPGTGVYGYTF
>many|-|TRBJ2-3|TRBV11-2
TGTGCCAGCAGCTTAGAAGGCCTTTTCACAGATACGCAGTATTTT
CASSLEGLFTDTQYF
>many|TRBD2|TRBJ2-1|TRBV20-1
TGCAGTGCTCGACGGACTAGCGGGGGGCCGTTTTACAATGAGCAGTTCTTC
CSARRTSGGPFYNEQFF